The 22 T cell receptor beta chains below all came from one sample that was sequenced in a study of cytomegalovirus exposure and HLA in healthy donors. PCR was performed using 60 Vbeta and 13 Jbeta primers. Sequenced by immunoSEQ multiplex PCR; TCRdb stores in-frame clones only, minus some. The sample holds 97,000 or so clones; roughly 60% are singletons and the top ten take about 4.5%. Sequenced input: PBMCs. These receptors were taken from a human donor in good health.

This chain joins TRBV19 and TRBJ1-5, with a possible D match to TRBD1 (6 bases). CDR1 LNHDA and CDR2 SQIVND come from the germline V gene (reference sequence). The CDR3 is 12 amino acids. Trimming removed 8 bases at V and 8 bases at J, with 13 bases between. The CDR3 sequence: CASDQGFEPQHF. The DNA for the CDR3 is TGTGCCAGTGACCAGGGGTTTGAGCCCCAGCATTTT.

In DNA, the CDR3 is TGTGCCAGCAGTGAAGGGCCGGAGTCCTACGAGCAGTACTTC. It encodes CASSEGPESYEQYF. The chain combines TRBV6-1 with TRBJ2-7; D is ambiguous. V was clipped by 1 base and J by 1 base, with 8 bases between them. CDR3 length: 14 residues. Per germline, CDR1 MNHNS and CDR2 SASEGT.

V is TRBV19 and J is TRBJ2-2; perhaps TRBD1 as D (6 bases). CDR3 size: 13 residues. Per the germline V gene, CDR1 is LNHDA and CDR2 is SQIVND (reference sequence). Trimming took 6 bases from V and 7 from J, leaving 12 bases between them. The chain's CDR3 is CASSPGAVGELFF. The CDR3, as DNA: TGTGCCAGTAGCCCAGGGGCCGTCGGGGAGCTGTTTTTT.

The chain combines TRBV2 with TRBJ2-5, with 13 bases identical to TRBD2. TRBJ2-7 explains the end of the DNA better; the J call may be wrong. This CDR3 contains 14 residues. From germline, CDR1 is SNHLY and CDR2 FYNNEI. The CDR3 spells CASSALAGGYEQYF. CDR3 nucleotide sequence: TGTGCCAGCAGTGCACTAGCGGGAGGGTACGAGCAGTACTTC.

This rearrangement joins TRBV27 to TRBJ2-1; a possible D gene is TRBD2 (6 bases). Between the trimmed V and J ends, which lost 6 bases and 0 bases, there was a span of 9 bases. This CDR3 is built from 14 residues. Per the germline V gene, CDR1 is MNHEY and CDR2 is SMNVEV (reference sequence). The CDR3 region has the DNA TGTGCCAGCAGCGGAGGGAGCTCCTACAATGAGCAGTTCTTC. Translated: CASSGGSSYNEQFF.

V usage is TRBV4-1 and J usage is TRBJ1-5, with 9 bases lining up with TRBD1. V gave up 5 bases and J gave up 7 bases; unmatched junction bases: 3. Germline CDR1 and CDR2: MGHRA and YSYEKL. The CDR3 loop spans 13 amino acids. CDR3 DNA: TGCGCCAGCAGCTTCACAGGGGGCCAGCCCCAGCATTTT. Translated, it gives CASSFTGGQPQHF.

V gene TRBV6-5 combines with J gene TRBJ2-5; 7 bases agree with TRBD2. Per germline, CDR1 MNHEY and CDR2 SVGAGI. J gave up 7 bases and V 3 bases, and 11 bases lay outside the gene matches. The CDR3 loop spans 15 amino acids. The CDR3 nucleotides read TGTGCCAGCAGTTATTTAGCGGATCCGGGGGGGACCCAGTACTTC. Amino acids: CASSYLADPGGTQYF.

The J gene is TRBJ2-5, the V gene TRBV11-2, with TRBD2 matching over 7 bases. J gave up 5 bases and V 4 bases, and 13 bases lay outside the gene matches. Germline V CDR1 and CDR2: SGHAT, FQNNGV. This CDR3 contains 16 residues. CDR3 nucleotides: TGTGCCAGCAGCTCTCCCCGCGGGGGAGGGATCGAGACCCAGTACTTC. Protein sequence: CASSSPRGGGIETQYF.

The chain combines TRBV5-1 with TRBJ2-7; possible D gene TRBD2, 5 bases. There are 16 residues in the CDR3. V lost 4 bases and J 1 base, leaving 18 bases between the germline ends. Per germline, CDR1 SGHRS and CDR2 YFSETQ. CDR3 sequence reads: CASSPRTSPPSYEQYF. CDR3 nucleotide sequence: TGCGCCAGCAGCCCCCGAACTAGTCCCCCTTCCTACGAGCAGTACTTC.

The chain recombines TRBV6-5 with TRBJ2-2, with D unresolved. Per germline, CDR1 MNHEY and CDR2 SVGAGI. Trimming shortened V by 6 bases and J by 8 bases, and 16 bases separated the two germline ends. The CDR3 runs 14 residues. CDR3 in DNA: TGTGCCAGCAGGGGCATTGGCACCACGGGGGAGCTGTTTTTT. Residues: CASRGIGTTGELFF.

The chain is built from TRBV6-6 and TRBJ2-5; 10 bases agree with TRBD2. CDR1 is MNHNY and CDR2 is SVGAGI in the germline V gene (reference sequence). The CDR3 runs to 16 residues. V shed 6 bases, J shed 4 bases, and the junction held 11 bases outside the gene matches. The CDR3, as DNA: TGTGCCAGCAGCTTCCCTACTAGCGGGATTCCAGAGACCCAGTACTTC. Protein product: CASSFPTSGIPETQYF.

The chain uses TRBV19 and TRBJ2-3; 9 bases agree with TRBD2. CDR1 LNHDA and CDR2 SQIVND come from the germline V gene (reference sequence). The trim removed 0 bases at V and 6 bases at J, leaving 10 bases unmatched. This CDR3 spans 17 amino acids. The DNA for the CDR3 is TGTGCCAGTAGTATAGACCAGGGGGGACTAGCTACGGATACGCAGTATTTT. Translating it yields CASSIDQGGLATDTQYF.

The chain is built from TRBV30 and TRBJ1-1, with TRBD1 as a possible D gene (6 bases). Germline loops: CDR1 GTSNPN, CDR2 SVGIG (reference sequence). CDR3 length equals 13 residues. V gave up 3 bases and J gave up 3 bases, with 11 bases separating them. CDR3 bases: TGTGCCTGGAGACAGGGAGTGTACACTGAAGCTTTCTTT. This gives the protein CAWRQGVYTEAFF. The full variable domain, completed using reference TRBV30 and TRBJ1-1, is SQTIHQWPATLVQPVGSPLSLECTVEGTSNPNLYWYRQAAGRGLQLLFYSVGIGQISSEVPQNLSASRPQDRQFILSSKKLLLSDSGFYLCAWRQGVYTEAFFGQGTRLTVV.

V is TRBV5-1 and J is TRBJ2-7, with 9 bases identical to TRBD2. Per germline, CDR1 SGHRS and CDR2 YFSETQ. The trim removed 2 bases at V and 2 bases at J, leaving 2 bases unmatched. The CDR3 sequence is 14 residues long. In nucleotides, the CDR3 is TGCGCCAGCAGCTTAGCGGGAGGACCCTACGAGCAGTACTTC. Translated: CASSLAGGPYEQYF.

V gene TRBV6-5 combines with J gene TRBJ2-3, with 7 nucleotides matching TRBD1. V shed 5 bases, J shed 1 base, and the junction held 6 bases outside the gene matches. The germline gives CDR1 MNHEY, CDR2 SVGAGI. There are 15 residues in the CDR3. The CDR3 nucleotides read TGTGCCAGCAGTAAACAGGGGCGGGGCACAGATACGCAGTATTTT. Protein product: CASSKQGRGTDTQYF.

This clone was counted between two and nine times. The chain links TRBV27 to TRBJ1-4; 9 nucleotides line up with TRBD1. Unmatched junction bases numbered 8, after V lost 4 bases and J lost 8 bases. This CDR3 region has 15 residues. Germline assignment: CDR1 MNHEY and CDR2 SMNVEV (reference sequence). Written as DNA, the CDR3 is TGTGCCAGCAGTTCCTCGGACAGGGGAAGAGAAAAACTGTTTTTT. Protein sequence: CASSSSDRGREKLFF. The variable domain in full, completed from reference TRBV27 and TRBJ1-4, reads EAQVTQNPRYLITVTGKKLTVTCSQNMNHEYMSWYRQDPGLGLRQIYYSMNVEVTDKGDVPEGYKVSRKEKRNFPLILESPSPNQTSLYFCASSSSDRGREKLFFGSGTQLSVL.

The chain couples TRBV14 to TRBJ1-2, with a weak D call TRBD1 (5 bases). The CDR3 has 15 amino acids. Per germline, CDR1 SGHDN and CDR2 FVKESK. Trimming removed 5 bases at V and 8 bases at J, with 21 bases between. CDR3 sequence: CASSELAALRGGYTF. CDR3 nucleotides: TGTGCCAGCAGCGAGTTGGCGGCCCTACGGGGGGGCTACACCTTC.

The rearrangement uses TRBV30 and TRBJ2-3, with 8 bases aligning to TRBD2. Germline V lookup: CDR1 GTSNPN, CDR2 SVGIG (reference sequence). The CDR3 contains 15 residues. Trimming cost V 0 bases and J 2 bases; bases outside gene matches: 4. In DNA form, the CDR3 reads TGTGCCTGGAGTGTAGCGGGAGCTTCCACAGATACGCAGTATTTT. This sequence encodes CAWSVAGASTDTQYF.

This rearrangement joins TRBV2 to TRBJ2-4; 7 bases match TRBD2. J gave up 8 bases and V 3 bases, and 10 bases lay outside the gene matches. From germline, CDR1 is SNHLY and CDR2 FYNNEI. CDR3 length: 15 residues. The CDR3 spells CASSDKASGGDIQYF. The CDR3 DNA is TGTGCCAGCAGTGATAAGGCTAGCGGAGGGGACATTCAGTACTTC.

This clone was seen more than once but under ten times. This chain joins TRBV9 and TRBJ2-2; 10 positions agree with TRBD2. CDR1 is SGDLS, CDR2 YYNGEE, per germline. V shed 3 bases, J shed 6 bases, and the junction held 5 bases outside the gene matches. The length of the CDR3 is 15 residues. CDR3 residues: CASSEVAGGSGELFF. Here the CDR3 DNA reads TGTGCCAGCAGCGAGGTAGCGGGAGGTTCCGGGGAGCTGTTTTTT.

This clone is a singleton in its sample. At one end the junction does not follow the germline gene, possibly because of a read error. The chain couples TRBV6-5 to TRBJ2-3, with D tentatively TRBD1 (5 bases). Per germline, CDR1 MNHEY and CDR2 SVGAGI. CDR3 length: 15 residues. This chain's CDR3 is CASSYGLTDTDTRYF. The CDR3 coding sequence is TGTGCCAGCAGTTACGGGTTGACAGACACAGATACGCGGTATTTT.

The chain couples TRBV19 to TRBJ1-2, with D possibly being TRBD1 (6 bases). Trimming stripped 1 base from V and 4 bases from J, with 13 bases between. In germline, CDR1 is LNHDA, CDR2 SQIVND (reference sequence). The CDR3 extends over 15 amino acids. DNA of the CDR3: TGTGCCAGTAGTATAGGTGCAGGGGTCGGCTATGGCTACACCTTC. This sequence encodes CASSIGAGVGYGYTF.